This T cell receptor beta chain was sequenced during a study of shared clonotypes between healthy human individuals. Study findings and constraints: Genetic and exposure-history diversity was limited by the small donor number.

On this clone: Its antigen remains unidentified.

Sequencing used immunoSEQ multiplex PCR; TCRdb keeps in-frame clones, though not all of them. The top ten hold around 0.4% of the sample, which has 2.3 million or so clones, more than 85% seen once. Losses at the gene ends were 3 bases for V and 6 bases for J; bases not matched to a gene: 5. Germline lookup yields CDR1 KGHSH and CDR2 LQKENI. The CDR3 loop spans 14 amino acids. Sequencing was done on a sample of naive CD4+ T cells from PBMCs. Subset meaning: CD45RA+ positively selected. The TCR sequence derives from a man aged 18 to 29 in good health. Some clones in this sample may be carry-over from other donors' samples. V gene TRBV18 combines with J gene TRBJ1-2; the match to TRBD1 covers 9 bases. CDR3 bases: TGTGCCAGCTCACCGACACAGGGGGCGGATGGCTACACCTTC. The encoded protein is CASSPTQGADGYTF. The full variable domain, rest sourced from reference TRBV18 and TRBJ1-2, is NAGVMQNPRHLVRRRGQEARLRCSPMKGHSHVYWYRQLPEEGLKFMVYLQKENIIDESGMPKERFSAEFPKEGPSILRIQQVVRGDSAAYFCASSPTQGADGYTFGSGTRLTVV.